Below, 11 T cell receptor beta chains from the same sample are listed, as sequenced in a study of cytomegalovirus exposure and HLA in healthy donors. 13 Jbeta primers and 60 Vbeta primers were used for the PCR. Using immunoSEQ multiplex PCR, the repertoire was profiled, and TCRdb retains in-frame clones only, with some absent. The repertoire holds about 140,000 clones, with roughly 75% as singletons. Specimen: PBMCs. The receptor set was obtained from a man aged 40-50 years in good health and CMV-seronegative.

V is TRBV5-4 and J is TRBJ2-7; 10 bases agree with TRBD1. CDR1 SGHNT and CDR2 YYREEE come from the germline V gene (reference sequence). This CDR3 comprises 16 residues. V lost 1 base to trimming and J lost 2 bases; unmatched junction nucleotides: 6. The CDR3, as DNA: TGTGCCAGCAGCTTGTTCGGGACAGGGGTTCCCTACGAGCAGTACTTC. It is translated as CASSLFGTGVPYEQYF.

This clone came up a few times. Here the CDR3 DNA reads TGTGCCAGCAGCGTAGCCCCAGGGGACTATGGCTACACCTTC. Translated, it gives CASSVAPGDYGYTF. The chain uses TRBV9 and TRBJ1-2, with a tentative D call TRBD1 (6 bases). The CDR3 has 14 residues. V was shortened by 0 bases and J by 3 bases, with 9 bases between the two germline ends. Germline lookup yields CDR1 SGDLS and CDR2 YYNGEE.

V gene TRBV7-2 combines with J gene TRBJ2-2; D may be TRBD2 (6 bases). The CDR3 spans 15 residues. Per germline, CDR1 SGHTA and CDR2 FQGNSA. V was pared by 6 bases and J by 4 bases, with 15 bases between. The CDR3 DNA reads TGTGCCAGCAGGGCAGCCGGGAGTACCACCGGGGAGCTGTTTTTT. Translation gives CASRAAGSTTGELFF.

The chain is built from TRBV19 and TRBJ1-1; no firm D call. CDR3 length equals 12 residues. The germline CDR1 and CDR2 sequences are LNHDA and SQIVND (reference sequence). The ends were cut back, 5 bases at V and 1 base at J, with 5 bases in the middle. CDR3 coding DNA: TGTGCCAGTAGTTTATGGAACACTGAAGCTTTCTTT. Its translation: CASSLWNTEAFF.

The genes are TRBV2 and TRBJ2-3, with 8 bases identical to TRBD2. This CDR3 spans 14 amino acids. The V gene end was trimmed by 7 bases and the J gene end by 1 base; junction bases not matched to a gene: 4. Germline V lookup: CDR1 SNHLY, CDR2 FYNNEI. The CDR3 spells CASKIAGRTDTQYF. DNA of the CDR3: TGTGCCAGCAAGATAGCGGGGCGCACAGATACGCAGTATTTT.

The chain employs TRBV5-6 and TRBJ2-7; D is perhaps TRBD2 (5 bases). CDR3 length: 13 amino acids. The V end was cut by 2 bases, the J end by 9 bases, with 15 bases between. Germline V lookup: CDR1 SGHDT, CDR2 YYEEEE. The CDR3 protein is CASSFQSGRGQYF. In nucleotides, the CDR3 is TGTGCCAGCAGCTTTCAAAGTGGCCGGGGGCAGTACTTC. Supplemented by reference TRBV5-6 and TRBJ2-7, the full variable domain reads DAGVTQSPTHLIKTRGQQVTLRCSPKSGHDTVSWYQQALGQGPQFIFQYYEEEERQRGNFPDRFSGHQFPNYSSELNVNALLLGDSALYLCASSFQSGRGQYFGPGTRLTVT.

This clone was seen more than once but under ten times. The V gene is TRBV25-1, the J gene TRBJ1-1, with 10 bases lining up with TRBD1. V gave up 1 base and J gave up 5 bases; unmatched junction bases: 10. The CDR3 spans 17 residues. The germline gives CDR1 MGHDK, CDR2 SYGVNS. Here the CDR3 DNA reads TGTGCCAGCAGTGAATTGGTAGCGGACAGGGGGAAAACTGAAGCTTTCTTT. This codes for CASSELVADRGKTEAFF.

The CDR3 bases are TGTGCCAGCAGTGCCATTGGGACAGGGGCTACCTACGAGCAGTACTTC. This encodes CASSAIGTGATYEQYF. The chain has TRBV2 and TRBJ2-7, with 10 bases lining up with TRBD1. Germline CDR1 SNHLY, CDR2 FYNNEI. V was pared by 4 bases and J by 2 bases, with 8 bases of the junction left unmatched. This CDR3 is 16 amino acids long.

V and J are TRBV28 and TRBJ1-5; 9 bases agree with TRBD1. The ends lost 5 bases at V and 9 bases at J; junction bases unmatched: 5. CDR3 length: 13 residues. Germline V lookup: CDR1 MDHEN, CDR2 SYDVKM. The CDR3 loop is CASSRDRVGPQHF. The CDR3 DNA reads TGTGCCAGCAGTCGGGACAGGGTAGGGCCCCAGCATTTT. Using reference TRBV28 and TRBJ1-5 for the parts outside the CDR3, the full variable domain is DVKVTQSSRYLVKRTGEKVFLECVQDMDHENMFWYRQDPGLGLRLIYFSYDVKMKEKGDIPEGYSVSREKKERFSLILESASTNQTSMYLCASSRDRVGPQHFGDGTRLSIL.

This clone was recorded a few times. The rearrangement links TRBV5-1 to TRBJ1-2, with a weak D call TRBD1 (5 bases). Trimming took 2 bases from V and 1 from J, leaving 12 bases between them. Germline loops: CDR1 SGHRS, CDR2 YFSETQ. The CDR3 totals 15 residues. CDR3 nucleotides: TGCGCCAGCAGCTTAGGGGCCAGGCTTAACTATGGCTACACCTTC. Protein sequence: CASSLGARLNYGYTF.

This clone showed up just a few times. This CDR3 reads CASSLGHAQPQHF. The DNA of the CDR3 is TGCGCCAGCAGCCTTGGCCATGCACAGCCCCAGCATTTT. The chain combines TRBV5-1 with TRBJ1-5; no clear D. The CDR3 contains 13 residues. The V and J ends lost 4 bases and 7 bases respectively, with 12 bases between them. Germline-derived CDR1 and CDR2 are SGHRS and YFSETQ.